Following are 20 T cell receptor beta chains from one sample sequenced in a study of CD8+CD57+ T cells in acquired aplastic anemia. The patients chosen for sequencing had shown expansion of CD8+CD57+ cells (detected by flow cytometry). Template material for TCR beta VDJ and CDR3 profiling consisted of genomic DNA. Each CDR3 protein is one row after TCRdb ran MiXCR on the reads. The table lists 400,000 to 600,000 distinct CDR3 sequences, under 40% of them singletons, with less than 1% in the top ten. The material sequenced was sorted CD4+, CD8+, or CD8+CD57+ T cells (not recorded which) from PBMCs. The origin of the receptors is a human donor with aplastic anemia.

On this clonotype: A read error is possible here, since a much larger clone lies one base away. Here the CDR3 DNA reads TGCAGCGCTACCGCTACAGGAAGCTCCTACAATGAGCAGTTCTTC. This codes for CSATATGSSYNEQFF. V usage is TRBV29-1 and J usage is TRBJ2-1; TRBD1 might be the D (5 bases). Trimming cost V 7 bases and J 0 bases, with 16 bases left between them. This CDR3 is 15 amino acids long. The germline V gene encodes CDR1 SQVTM and CDR2 ANQGSEA.

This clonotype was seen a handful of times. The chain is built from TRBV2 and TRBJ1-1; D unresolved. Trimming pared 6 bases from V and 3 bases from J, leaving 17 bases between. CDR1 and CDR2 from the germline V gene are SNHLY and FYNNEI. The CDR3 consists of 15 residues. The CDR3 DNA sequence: TGTGCCAGCAGCTTGGCAAGGAGGGTTGACACTGAAGCTTTCTTT. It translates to CASSLARRVDTEAFF.

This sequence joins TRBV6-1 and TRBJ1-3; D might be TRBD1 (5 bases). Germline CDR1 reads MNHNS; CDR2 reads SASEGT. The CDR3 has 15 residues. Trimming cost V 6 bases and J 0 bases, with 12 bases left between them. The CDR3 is CASRPNRISGNTIYF. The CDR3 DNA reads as TGTGCCAGCAGGCCGAACAGGATCTCTGGAAACACCATATATTTT.

The CDR3 spells CASIGQPLEAFF. CDR3 coding DNA: TGTGCCAGCATAGGACAACCCCTTGAAGCTTTCTTT. The V gene is TRBV2, the J gene TRBJ1-1; a possible D gene is TRBD1 (5 bases). The CDR3 runs to 12 residues. V dropped 7 bases and J dropped 7 bases, with 13 bases sitting between them. The germline V gene has CDR1 SNHLY and CDR2 FYNNEI.

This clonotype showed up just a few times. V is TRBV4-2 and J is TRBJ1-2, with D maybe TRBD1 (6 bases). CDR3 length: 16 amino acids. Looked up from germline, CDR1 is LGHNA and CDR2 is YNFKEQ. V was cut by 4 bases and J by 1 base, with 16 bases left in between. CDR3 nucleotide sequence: TGTGCCAGCAGCCTTGATCCGGGACAAAGTAACTATGGCTACACCTTC. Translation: CASSLDPGQSNYGYTF.

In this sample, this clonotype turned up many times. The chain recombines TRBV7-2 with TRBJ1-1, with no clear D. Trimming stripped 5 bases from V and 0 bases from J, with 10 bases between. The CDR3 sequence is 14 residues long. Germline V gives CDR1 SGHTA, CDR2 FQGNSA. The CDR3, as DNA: TGTGCCAGCAGCACCCACCGGGTGAACACTGAAGCTTTCTTT. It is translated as CASSTHRVNTEAFF.

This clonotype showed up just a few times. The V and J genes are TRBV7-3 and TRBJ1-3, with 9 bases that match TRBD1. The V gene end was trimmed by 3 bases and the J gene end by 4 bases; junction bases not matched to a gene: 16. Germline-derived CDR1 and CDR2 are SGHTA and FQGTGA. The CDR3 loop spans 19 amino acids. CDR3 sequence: CASSLTPLPGTGPGNTIYF. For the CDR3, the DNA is TGTGCCAGCAGCTTGACTCCATTACCGGGGACAGGGCCAGGAAACACCATATATTTT. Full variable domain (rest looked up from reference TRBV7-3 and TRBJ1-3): GAGVSQTPSNKVTEKGKYVELRCDPISGHTALYWYRQSLGQGPEFLIYFQGTGAADDSGLPNDRFFAVRPEGSVSTLKIQRTERGDSAVYLCASSLTPLPGTGPGNTIYFGEGSWLTVV.

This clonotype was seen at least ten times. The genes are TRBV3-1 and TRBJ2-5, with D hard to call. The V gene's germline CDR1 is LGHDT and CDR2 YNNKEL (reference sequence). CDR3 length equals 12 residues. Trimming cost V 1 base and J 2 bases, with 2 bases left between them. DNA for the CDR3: TGTGCCAGCAGCCAAGGGCAAGAGACCCAGTACTTC. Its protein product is CASSQGQETQYF.

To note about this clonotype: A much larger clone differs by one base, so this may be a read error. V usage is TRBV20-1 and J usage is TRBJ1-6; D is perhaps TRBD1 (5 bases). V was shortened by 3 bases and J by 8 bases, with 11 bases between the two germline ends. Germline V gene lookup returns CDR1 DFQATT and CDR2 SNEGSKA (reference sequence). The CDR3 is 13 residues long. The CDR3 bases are TGCAGTGCTAGGGAGGTAGGGGATTCACCCCTCCACTTT. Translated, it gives CSAREVGDSPLHF.

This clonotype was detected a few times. This CDR3 is CASSVGTSGATDTQYF. The CDR3 DNA follows: TGTGCCAGCAGCGTTGGGACTAGCGGGGCCACAGATACGCAGTATTTT. The chain couples TRBV6-1 to TRBJ2-3, with TRBD2 matching 13 bases. Trimming took 6 bases from V and 2 from J; bases not matched to a gene: 5. This CDR3 is built from 16 residues. CDR1 is MNHNS, CDR2 SASEGT, per germline.

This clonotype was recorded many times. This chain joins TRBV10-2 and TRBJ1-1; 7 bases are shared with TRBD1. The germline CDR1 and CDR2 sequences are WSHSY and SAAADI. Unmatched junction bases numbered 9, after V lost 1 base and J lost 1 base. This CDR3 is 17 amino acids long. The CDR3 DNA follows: TGCGCCAGCAGTGAGTTCGCGGCAGGGGGTAAGAACACTGAAGCTTTCTTT. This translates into CASSEFAAGGKNTEAFF.

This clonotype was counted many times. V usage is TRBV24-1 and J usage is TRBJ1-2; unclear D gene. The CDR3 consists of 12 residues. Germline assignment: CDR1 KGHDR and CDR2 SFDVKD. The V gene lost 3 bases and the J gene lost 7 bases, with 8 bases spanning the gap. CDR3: CATSDLGSGYTF. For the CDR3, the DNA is TGTGCCACCAGTGATCTTGGCTCTGGCTACACCTTC.

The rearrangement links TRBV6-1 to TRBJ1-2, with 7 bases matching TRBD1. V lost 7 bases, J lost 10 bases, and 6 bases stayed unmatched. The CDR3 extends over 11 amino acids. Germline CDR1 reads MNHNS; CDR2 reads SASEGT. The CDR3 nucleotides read TGTGCCAGCATCCAGGGGGGGGTCTACACCTTC. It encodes CASIQGGVYTF.

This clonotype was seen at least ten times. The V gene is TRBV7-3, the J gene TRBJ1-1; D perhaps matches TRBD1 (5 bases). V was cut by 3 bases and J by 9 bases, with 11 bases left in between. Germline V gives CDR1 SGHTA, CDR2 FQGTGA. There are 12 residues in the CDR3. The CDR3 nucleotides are TGTGCCAGCAGCTTTGAGGGACGGAAAGCTTTCTTT. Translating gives CASSFEGRKAFF.

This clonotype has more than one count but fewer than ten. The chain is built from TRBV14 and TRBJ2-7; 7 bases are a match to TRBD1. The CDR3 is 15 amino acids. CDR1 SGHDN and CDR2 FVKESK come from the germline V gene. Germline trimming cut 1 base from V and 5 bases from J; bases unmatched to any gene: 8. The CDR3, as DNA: TGTGCCAGCAGCCAAGGTAAAAGGGGGCTCCACGAGCAGTACTTC. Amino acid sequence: CASSQGKRGLHEQYF. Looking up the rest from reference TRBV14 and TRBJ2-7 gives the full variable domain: EAGVTQFPSHSVIEKGQTVTLRCDPISGHDNLYWYRRVMGKEIKFLLHFVKESKQDESGMPNNRFLAERTGGTYSTLKVQPAELEDSGVYFCASSQGKRGLHEQYFGPGTRLTVT.

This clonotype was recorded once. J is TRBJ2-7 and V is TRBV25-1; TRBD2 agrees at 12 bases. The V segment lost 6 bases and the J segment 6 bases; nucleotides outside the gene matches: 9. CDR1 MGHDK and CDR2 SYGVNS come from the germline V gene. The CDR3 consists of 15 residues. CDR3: CASSHRTSGISEQYF. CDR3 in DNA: TGTGCCAGCAGCCATAGGACTAGCGGGATCTCCGAGCAGTACTTC.

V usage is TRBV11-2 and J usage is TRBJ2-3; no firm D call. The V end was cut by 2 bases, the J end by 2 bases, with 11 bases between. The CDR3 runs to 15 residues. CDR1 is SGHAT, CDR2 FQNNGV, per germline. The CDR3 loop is CASSLTSATTDTQYF. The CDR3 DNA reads TGTGCCAGCAGCTTAACTTCGGCGACCACAGATACGCAGTATTTT.

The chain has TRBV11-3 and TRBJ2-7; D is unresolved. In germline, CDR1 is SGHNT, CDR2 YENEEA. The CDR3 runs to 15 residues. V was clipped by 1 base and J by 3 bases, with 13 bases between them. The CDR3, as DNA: TGTGCCAGCAGCTTAGGGCCCAGCCCCCTCTACGAGCAGTACTTC. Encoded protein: CASSLGPSPLYEQYF.

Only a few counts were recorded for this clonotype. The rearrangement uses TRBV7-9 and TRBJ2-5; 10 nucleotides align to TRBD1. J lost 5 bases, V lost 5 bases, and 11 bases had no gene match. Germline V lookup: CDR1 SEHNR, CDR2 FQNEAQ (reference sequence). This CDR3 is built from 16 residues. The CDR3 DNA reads TGTGCCAGCAGCCCAAAGGGGGACAGGGGAGTGGAGACCCAGTACTTC. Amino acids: CASSPKGDRGVETQYF. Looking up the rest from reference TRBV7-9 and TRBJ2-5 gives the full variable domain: DTGVSQNPRHKITKRGQNVTFRCDPISEHNRLYWYRQTLGQGPEFLTYFQNEAQLEKSRLLSDRFSAERPKGSFSTLEIQRTEQGDSAMYLCASSPKGDRGVETQYFGPGTRLLVL.

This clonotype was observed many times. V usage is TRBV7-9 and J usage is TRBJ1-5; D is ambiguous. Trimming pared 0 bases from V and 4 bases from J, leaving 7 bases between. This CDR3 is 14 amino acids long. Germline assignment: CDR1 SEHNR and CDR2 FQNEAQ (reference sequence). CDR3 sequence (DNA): TGTGCCAGCAGCTTAGCAACAGCTAATCAGCCCCAGCATTTT. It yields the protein CASSLATANQPQHF.